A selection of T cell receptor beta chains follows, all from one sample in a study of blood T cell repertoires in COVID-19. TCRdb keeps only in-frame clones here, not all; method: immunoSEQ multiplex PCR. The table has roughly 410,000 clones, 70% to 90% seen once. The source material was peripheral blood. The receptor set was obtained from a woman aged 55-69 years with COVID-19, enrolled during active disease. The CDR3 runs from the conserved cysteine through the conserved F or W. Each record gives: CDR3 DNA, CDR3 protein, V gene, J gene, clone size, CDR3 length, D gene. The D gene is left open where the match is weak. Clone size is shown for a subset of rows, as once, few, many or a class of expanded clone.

TGCAGCGCCCAGGGGTCGAACACTGAAGCTTTCTTT	CSAQGSNTEAFF	TRBV29-1	TRBJ1-1	-	12	-
TGTGCCAGCAGCTCCGGAGGACTAGCGGGGGGAGAGACCCAGTACTTC	CASSSGGLAGGETQYF	TRBV7-2	TRBJ2-5	-	16	TRBD2
TGTGCCTGGAAGGGGGCTCAGGGCTCCTATAATTCACCCCTCCACTTT	CAWKGAQGSYNSPLHF	TRBV30	TRBJ1-6	-	16	TRBD1
TGTGCCAGCAGTGTACTAGCGGGGGGATTCACAGATACGCAGTATTTT	CASSVLAGGFTDTQYF	TRBV6-2/TRBV6-3	TRBJ2-3	-	16	TRBD2
TGCGCCAGCAGCTTGCCCTCCGTCTATGGCTACACCTTC	CASSLPSVYGYTF	TRBV5-1	TRBJ1-2	few	13	-
TGTGCCAGTAGGGACAGGGAGGCTAATGAAAAACTGTTTTTT	CASRDREANEKLFF	TRBV19	TRBJ1-4	-	14	TRBD1
TGTGCGGGGGAGCGGGGGGCCGGGGAGACCCAGTACTTC	CAGERGAGETQYF	TRBV7-2	TRBJ2-5	-	13	TRBD2
TGTGCCAGCAGAAGGACAGATAACTATGGCTACACCTTC	CASRRTDNYGYTF	TRBV27	TRBJ1-2	-	13	-
TGTGCCAGCAGCTTCTGGGACAGATACACCGGGGAGCTGTTTTTT	CASSFWDRYTGELFF	TRBV5-4	TRBJ2-2	few	15	TRBD1
TGTGCCAGCAGCTTTGACTCGGAGACCCAGTACTTC	CASSFDSETQYF	TRBV7-3	TRBJ2-5	once	12	-
TGTGCCAGCAGCCAAGTTTCGGGGATACCCTCCTACGAGCAGTACTTC	CASSQVSGIPSYEQYF	TRBV14	TRBJ2-7	-	16	-
TGTGCCAGCAGTTTATCGGGGAGGTTGGGGGGGGCCGGCGGGGAGCTGTTTTTT	CASSLSGRLGGAGGELFF	TRBV27	TRBJ2-2	-	18	-
TGTGCCAGCAGTTACCCGATGGGGGGAGCTAACTATGGCTACACCTTC	CASSYPMGGANYGYTF	TRBV6-6	TRBJ1-2	few	16	-
TGTGCCAGCTCCCCAGGGGGGGATCGCACTGAAGCTTTCTTT	CASSPGGDRTEAFF	TRBV18	TRBJ1-1	-	14	TRBD1
TGTGCCAGCAGCCATCTAGGCGAGCAGTACTTC	CASSHLGEQYF	TRBV3-1/TRBV3-2	TRBJ2-7	-	11	-
TGTGCCAGCAGTTACCTAGCGGGGTCCTACGAGCAGTACTTC	CASSYLAGSYEQYF	TRBV6-5	TRBJ2-7	-	14	TRBD2
TGTGCCTGGACAGGGGGATGGGGTAATGAAAAACTGTTTTTT	CAWTGGWGNEKLFF	TRBV30	TRBJ1-4	once	14	TRBD1
TGTGCCAGCTCGTCCTCTCGCGCAGGGTCGGGTGGCTACACCTTC	CASSSSRAGSGGYTF	TRBV6-6	TRBJ1-2	-	15	-
TGCGCCAGCAGTGAAAGGGGCAGTCTTAACTATGGCTACACCTTC	CASSERGSLNYGYTF	TRBV10-2	TRBJ1-2	-	15	-
TGTGCCAGCAGCCTGGACAGGGGCAATCAGCCCCAGCATTTT	CASSLDRGNQPQHF	TRBV12-1	TRBJ1-5	-	14	-
TGTGCCAGCAGTTATGGGCAGAACTATGGCTACACCTTC	CASSYGQNYGYTF	TRBV6-2/TRBV6-3	TRBJ1-2	once	13	-
TGCGCCAGCAGCCAAGCCCAGGGGGCGGGGATACAGCCCCAGCATTTT	CASSQAQGAGIQPQHF	TRBV4-1	TRBJ1-5	-	16	TRBD1
TGTGCCAGTAGACCATCCGGGACAATAAACTATGGCTACACCTTC	CASRPSGTINYGYTF	TRBV19	TRBJ1-2	-	15	-
TGCGCCAGCGGTCCGGGACAGCCTCCCTACGAGCAGTACTTC	CASGPGQPPYEQYF	TRBV5-1	TRBJ2-7	-	14	TRBD1
TGCAGTGCTGAGATAGCTGGGGAGCAGTACTTC	CSAEIAGEQYF	TRBV20-1	TRBJ2-7	-	11	-
TGTGCCAGCAGCCTCGAAGCGGGGGGGCCTTCCAAGACCCAGTACTTC	CASSLEAGGPSKTQYF	TRBV7-3	TRBJ2-5	-	16	TRBD2
TGTGCCAGCAGCACAGGGGTGGCCCAGTACTTC	CASSTGVAQYF	TRBV14	TRBJ2-5	-	11	TRBD1
TGTGCCTGGAACACAGGACTAGCGGGGGGTGAGACCCAGTACTTC	CAWNTGLAGGETQYF	TRBV30	TRBJ2-5	-	15	TRBD2
TGTGCCAGCAGCTATGCGGGGGGGCAAGCTAATGAAAAACTGTTTTTT	CASSYAGGQANEKLFF	TRBV2	TRBJ1-4	-	16	-
TGCAGCGCTGGAGGGCGGGGGGACACTGAAGCTTTCTTT	CSAGGRGDTEAFF	TRBV29-1	TRBJ1-1	-	13	-
TGCGCCAGCAGCTTGGCCGCCGGGGTGAGCACTGAAGCTTTCTTT	CASSLAAGVSTEAFF	TRBV5-1	TRBJ1-1	-	15	-
TGTGCCAGCAGTTACCCCGGTAGAAACACCATATATTTT	CASSYPGRNTIYF	TRBV6-6	TRBJ1-3	-	13	-
TGTGCCAGCAGTTCAGGGAACACTGAAGCTTTCTTT	CASSSGNTEAFF	TRBV6-5	TRBJ1-1	-	12	-
TGTGCCAGCAGTTACAAATTCAGCGAAACCTACGAGCAGTACTTC	CASSYKFSETYEQYF	TRBV6-5	TRBJ2-7	-	15	-
TGTGCCAGTAGTATACCGCGGGGGCAGCCGAACACTGAAGCTTTCTTT	CASSIPRGQPNTEAFF	TRBV19	TRBJ1-1	-	16	-
TGTGCCACCAGCAGGACAGGGGGCTGGGCTGAAGCTTTCTTT	CATSRTGGWAEAFF	TRBV15	TRBJ1-1	-	14	TRBD1